A selection of T cell receptor beta chains follows, all from one sample in a study of cytomegalovirus exposure and HLA in healthy donors. Some clones are missing from TCRdb's copy, which holds only in-frame ones; the method was immunoSEQ multiplex PCR. The data show 100,000 to 150,000 clones, more than 75% seen once. Material: PBMCs. Every receptor here comes from a woman aged 55 to 70 in good health and CMV-seropositive. The CDR3 runs from the conserved cysteine through the conserved F or W. Fields, in order: D gene, J gene, clone size, V gene, CDR3 protein, CDR3 DNA. A D gene is named only where the DNA matches it firmly. Size tells how often a clone was seen (once, few, many) or the class of an expanded clone, and some rows leave it out.

TRBD2 | TRBJ2-7 | few | TRBV4-2 | CASSQVPMSGAGSYEQYF | TGTGCCAGCAGCCAAGTCCCTATGAGCGGGGCCGGCTCCTACGAGCAGTACTTC
NA | TRBJ2-2 | NA | TRBV30 | CAWSVTRVNTGELFF | TGTGCCTGGAGTGTAACTCGGGTGAACACCGGGGAGCTGTTTTTT
TRBD1 | TRBJ2-5 | NA | TRBV18 | CASSLGQQETQYF | TGTGCCAGCTCACTGGGACAGCAAGAGACCCAGTACTTC
TRBD2 | TRBJ2-5 | NA | TRBV7-2 | CASSSTDRLAGGTQYF | TGTGCCAGCAGCTCCACCGATCGACTAGCGGGGGGTACCCAGTACTTC
TRBD1 | TRBJ2-7 | NA | TRBV10-3 | CAIRGTASYEQYF | TGTGCCATCAGGGGGACAGCGTCCTACGAGCAGTACTTC
NA | TRBJ1-3 | NA | TRBV6-5 | CASSTPEGTIYF | TGTGCCAGCAGCACCCCGGAGGGCACCATATATTTT
TRBD2 | TRBJ2-1 | NA | TRBV5-8 | CASSSGTSGYNERFF | TGTGCCAGCAGCTCCGGGACTAGCGGCTACAATGAGCGGTTCTTC
TRBD1 | TRBJ1-5 | NA | TRBV12-5 | CASPMWQGASRGDNQPQHF | TGTGCTAGCCCAATGTGGCAGGGGGCTAGTAGAGGAGACAATCAGCCCCAGCATTTT
NA | TRBJ2-6 | NA | TRBV9 | CASSAYSGANVLTF | TGTGCCAGCAGCGCTTACTCTGGGGCCAACGTCCTGACTTTC
TRBD1 | TRBJ2-7 | NA | TRBV2 | CASSDGQGFYEQYF | TGTGCCAGCAGTGACGGACAGGGGTTCTACGAGCAGTACTTC
TRBD2 | TRBJ2-7 | NA | TRBV4-3 | CASSPFSGTSDEQYF | TGCGCCAGCAGCCCCTTTTCCGGGACTAGCGACGAGCAGTACTTC
TRBD1 | TRBJ2-1 | few | TRBV5-1 | CASSYLGQGANEQFF | TGCGCCAGCAGCTATCTCGGACAGGGGGCTAATGAGCAGTTCTTC
NA | TRBJ2-7 | NA | TRBV4-1 | CASSQDRGYEQYF | TGCGCCAGCAGCCAAGATAGAGGCTACGAGCAGTACTTC
TRBD2 | TRBJ2-7 | NA | TRBV7-7 | CASSLAQISGGESYEQYF | TGTGCTAGCAGCTTAGCGCAGATTAGCGGGGGGGAGTCCTACGAGCAGTACTTC
TRBD1 | TRBJ1-3 | NA | TRBV4-1 | CASSPRLQGDTIYF | TGCGCCAGCAGCCCAAGATTACAGGGGGACACCATATATTTT
NA | TRBJ1-1 | NA | TRBV29-1 | CSVTGGGPSNTEAFF | TGCAGCGTGACCGGGGGAGGGCCAAGTAACACTGAAGCTTTCTTT
NA | TRBJ1-2 | NA | TRBV10-2 | CASTTGNDGYTF | TGCGCCAGCACCACAGGGAACGATGGCTACACCTTC
TRBD2 | TRBJ2-7 | NA | TRBV18 | CASSPGLTSYEQYF | TGTGCCAGCTCACCGGGACTAACCTCCTACGAGCAGTACTTC
NA | TRBJ2-4 | NA | TRBV7-2 | CASSLVHRVENIQYF | TGTGCCAGCAGCTTAGTTCACAGGGTCGAAAACATTCAGTACTTC
TRBD2 | TRBJ2-5 | NA | TRBV14 | CASSLRTSGGPSQETQYF | TGTGCCAGCAGCCTTCGGACTAGCGGGGGGCCTAGTCAAGAGACCCAGTACTTC
NA | TRBJ2-6 | NA | TRBV7-3 | CASSAFRAGANVLTF | TGTGCCAGCAGTGCCTTTAGAGCTGGGGCCAACGTCCTGACTTTC
TRBD1 | TRBJ1-1 | NA | TRBV18 | CASSPRGQRNTEAFF | TGTGCCAGCTCACCACGGGGACAGAGGAACACTGAAGCTTTCTTT
TRBD2 | TRBJ2-7 | NA | TRBV2 | CASRRLREGGEQYF | TGTGCCAGCAGGCGTCTGCGGGAGGGTGGAGAGCAGTACTTC
TRBD2 | TRBJ2-5 | few | TRBV29-1 | CSGGGRVETQYF | TGCAGCGGGGGAGGGAGGGTAGAGACCCAGTACTTC
TRBD1 | TRBJ2-3 | once | TRBV13 | CASSRRKDRGPADTQYF | TGTGCCAGCAGCCGAAGAAAGGACAGGGGGCCAGCAGATACGCAGTATTTT
TRBD1 | TRBJ2-7 | NA | TRBV6-1 | CASTSGTGINEQYF | TGTGCCAGCACCTCCGGGACAGGGATCAACGAGCAGTACTTC
TRBD1 | TRBJ2-1 | many | TRBV7-6 | CASMPRFGTGLNEQFF | TGTGCCAGCATGCCCCGGTTCGGGACAGGGCTCAATGAGCAGTTCTTC
TRBD2 | TRBJ2-1 | NA | TRBV30 | CAWSDRSGGVHNEQFF | TGTGCCTGGAGCGACCGTAGCGGGGGAGTCCACAATGAGCAGTTCTTC
TRBD1 | TRBJ1-4 | NA | TRBV6-1 | CASTRDRVGEKLFF | TGTGCCAGCACCAGGGACAGGGTGGGAGAAAAACTGTTTTTT
TRBD1 | TRBJ1-4 | NA | TRBV5-6 | CASSYRDRGSEKLFF | TGTGCCAGCAGCTATCGGGACAGGGGGAGTGAAAAACTGTTTTTT
NA | TRBJ1-2 | NA | TRBV6-5 | CASRRERHNYGYTF | TGTGCCAGCAGGAGGGAGAGGCACAACTATGGCTACACCTTC
NA | TRBJ2-2 | NA | TRBV5-1 | CASRGREVGTGELFF | TGCGCCAGCAGGGGCAGGGAAGTAGGCACCGGGGAGCTGTTTTTT
NA | TRBJ2-6 | NA | TRBV4-3 | CASSQVGESSGANVLTF | TGCGCCAGCAGCCAAGTGGGCGAAAGCTCTGGGGCCAACGTCCTGACTTTC
NA | TRBJ1-4 | NA | TRBV5-4 | CASSFGRTGNEKLFF | TGTGCCAGCAGCTTCGGCCGAACGGGGAATGAAAAACTGTTTTTT
NA | TRBJ1-5 | few | TRBV2 | CASSAQGGNQPQHF | TGTGCCAGCAGTGCACAGGGAGGGAATCAGCCCCAGCATTTT
NA | TRBJ2-1 | NA | TRBV2 | CASRVRTVYNEQFF | TGTGCCAGCAGGGTTAGGACAGTCTACAATGAGCAGTTCTTC
NA | TRBJ1-2 | NA | TRBV30 | CAWSVAERYLF | TGTGCCTGGAGTGTGGCGGAGAGGTATCTCTTC
TRBD1 | TRBJ1-2 | few | TRBV30 | CAWSRGQGIYTF | TGTGCCTGGAGTAGAGGACAGGGGATCTACACCTTC
NA | TRBJ1-2 | NA | TRBV5-1 | CASSTAGDNAAGNYGYTF | TGCGCCAGCAGCACCGCGGGGGACAACGCCGCAGGAAACTATGGCTACACCTTC
TRBD2 | TRBJ2-3 | NA | TRBV29-1 | CSVVGLAEYGFSTDTQYF | TGCAGCGTTGTCGGACTAGCGGAGTATGGCTTTAGCACAGATACGCAGTATTTT
TRBD1 | TRBJ1-2 | few | TRBV7-9 | CASSSRGSHGYTF | TGTGCCAGCAGTTCCAGGGGGAGCCATGGCTACACCTTC
TRBD1 | TRBJ1-1 | NA | TRBV5-4 | CASSLSTGMNTEAFF | TGTGCCAGCAGCTTATCGACAGGGATGAACACTGAAGCTTTCTTT
TRBD1 | TRBJ2-1 | once | TRBV29-1 | CSVPPRQGWGQFF | TGCAGCGTCCCCCCGAGACAGGGGTGGGGGCAGTTCTTC
NA | TRBJ1-2 | NA | TRBV5-6 | CASSFQVGYGYTF | TGTGCCAGCAGCTTTCAGGTGGGCTATGGCTACACCTTC